One and the same sample provided the 3 T cell receptor beta chains below, sequenced in a study of Ad26.COV2.S vaccination and SARS-CoV-2 variants. Regarding treatment: 19 received Ad26.COV2.S at low or high dose, single or two shots; a few received placebo; per-sample allocation not given. Collection of the samples took place on day 63 after the first injection of vaccine or placebo. The data were produced by immunoSEQ multiplex PCR, yet TCRdb's version contains in-frame clones alone and is incomplete. The table shows 400,000 to 450,000 clones, with 92% occurring only once. This specimen consisted of peripheral blood, obtained in a trial of Ad26.COV2.S vaccine versus placebo. The receptor set was obtained from a person aged 18-65 years who received the Ad26.COV2.S COVID-19 vaccine or a placebo.

Turning to this clone: The same CDR3 also results from other DNA sequences found in this sample. The rearrangement joins TRBV7-9 to TRBJ1-1, with D tentatively TRBD1 (5 bases). Germline values: CDR1 SEHNR, CDR2 FQNEAQ (reference sequence). Trimming pared 4 bases from V and 2 bases from J, leaving 8 bases between. The CDR3 contains 13 residues. In DNA, the CDR3 is TGTGCCAGCAGCTCAGGGTTAAACACTGAAGCTTTCTTT. The encoded protein is CASSSGLNTEAFF.

The chain recombines TRBV25-1 with TRBJ1-1; tentative D call: TRBD1 (6 bases). The CDR3 extends over 14 amino acids. The V and J ends lost 7 bases and 4 bases respectively, with 16 bases between them. Per the germline V gene, CDR1 is MGHDK and CDR2 is SYGVNS. The CDR3 sequence: CASNQQGRGTEAFF. The CDR3 DNA follows: TGTGCCAGCAACCAACAGGGCCGTGGCACTGAAGCTTTCTTT. The full variable domain, completed using reference TRBV25-1 and TRBJ1-1, is EADIYQTPRYLVIGTGKKITLECSQTMGHDKMYWYQQDPGMELHLIHYSYGVNSTEKGDLSSESTVSRIRTEHFPLTLESARPSHTSQYLCASNQQGRGTEAFFGQGTRLTVV.

The chain uses TRBV6-2 or TRBV6-3 and TRBJ2-7; 8 positions match TRBD2. This CDR3 spans 18 amino acids. The germline V gene has CDR1 MNHEY and CDR2 SVGEGT. With V trimmed by 6 bases and J by 2 bases, 18 bases remained unmatched. The CDR3 is CASRPNPTWRGVTYEQYF. In DNA form, the CDR3 reads TGTGCCAGCAGGCCTAACCCGACCTGGCGGGGGGTAACCTACGAGCAGTACTTC.